This TCR beta chain was observed in a study of T cell responses to AZD1222 COVID-19 vaccine. Germline CDR1 and CDR2: SNHLY and FYNNEI. The CDR3 has 17 residues. Trimming removed 2 bases from V and 0 bases from J, with 14 bases in between. The protocol was immunoSEQ multiplex PCR, while the TCRdb copy is restricted to in-frame clones and leaves out a portion. The sample has under 95,000 clones, roughly 89% seen once. Study-wide results and limits: Only five to seven individuals given AZD1222 were seropositive at baseline. Dominant at 160-218 and 743-854, vaccine-associated CD4 TCRs also spanned spike. Nearly half of spike-specific TCRs reportedly target variant regions that are unmutated in the B.1.351 and B.1.1.7 variants.

With regard to this clone: Its antigen is undetermined.

Material: peripheral blood, obtained on day 0 of AZD1222 vaccination. The source is an adult in good health. The V call is TRBV2, the J call TRBJ2-1; D is unclear. For the CDR3, the DNA is TGTGCCAGCAGTGAAAAGGTCCATACCCTCTCCTACAATGAGCAGTTCTTC. Its translation: CASSEKVHTLSYNEQFF.